The rows below give T cell receptor beta chains drawn from one sample of a study of cytomegalovirus exposure and HLA in healthy donors. Profiled with immunoSEQ multiplex PCR; TCRdb holds only in-frame clones, not every one. Found here are about 35,000 clones, approximately 79% of them singletons; the top ten hold roughly 8%. Sequencing input: PBMCs. These receptors were collected from a woman in her thirties in good health and CMV-seropositive. The CDR3 runs from the conserved cysteine through the conserved F or W. The D gene is left open where the match is weak. Clone size is shown for a subset of rows, as once, few, many or a class of expanded clone.

V	size	D	J	CDR3	DNA
TRBV9	-	TRBD2	TRBJ2-1	CASSVVGGGEQFF	TGTGCCAGCAGCGTAGTGGGGGGGGGTGAGCAGTTCTTC
TRBV28	-	-	TRBJ2-1	CASSSGGQEAYNEQFF	TGTGCCAGCAGTTCGGGGGGACAGGAAGCCTACAATGAGCAGTTCTTC
TRBV2	-	TRBD1	TRBJ2-3	CASTLGQRTDTQYF	TGTGCCAGCACCCTGGGACAGCGCACAGATACGCAGTATTTT
TRBV7-6	-	-	TRBJ2-3	CASSRLRGHGTDTQYF	TGTGCCAGCAGCCGCCTGAGGGGACACGGAACAGATACGCAGTATTTT
TRBV27	-	-	TRBJ1-1	CASSSLPRGWHTEAFF	TGTGCCAGCAGTTCCCTCCCGCGAGGTTGGCACACTGAAGCTTTCTTT
TRBV28	-	-	TRBJ2-3	CASSTRGTQYF	TGTGCCAGCAGTACGAGAGGGACGCAGTATTTT
TRBV19	-	TRBD1	TRBJ1-5	CASTPWTGGPNQPQHF	TGTGCCAGTACCCCTTGGACAGGGGGCCCCAATCAGCCCCAGCATTTT
TRBV27	-	-	TRBJ2-5	CASSLSAGLGQETQYF	TGTGCCAGCAGTTTATCGGCAGGCCTTGGCCAAGAGACCCAGTACTTC
TRBV5-1	-	-	TRBJ1-1	CASSSTAGVSEAFF	TGCGCCAGCAGCTCTACGGCAGGGGTTAGTGAAGCTTTCTTT
TRBV30	-	-	TRBJ1-5	CAWSVHGVQPQHF	TGTGCCTGGAGTGTACACGGAGTACAGCCCCAGCATTTT
TRBV19	few	TRBD1	TRBJ2-7	CASTPGQGSYEQYF	TGTGCCAGTACTCCGGGACAGGGATCTTACGAGCAGTACTTC
TRBV27	-	-	TRBJ2-7	CASSLDSTYEQYF	TGTGCCAGCAGTTTGGACTCCACTTACGAGCAGTACTTC
TRBV7-8	-	-	TRBJ1-1	CASSWKTPGEAFF	TGTGCCAGCAGCTGGAAAACACCGGGTGAAGCTTTCTTT
TRBV9	-	TRBD1	TRBJ2-3	CASSGRTRGRTDTQYF	TGTGCCAGCAGCGGTAGGACAAGGGGGCGCACAGATACGCAGTATTTT
TRBV7-6	-	TRBD2	TRBJ2-5	CASSLHSGGDQETQYF	TGTGCCAGCAGCTTGCATAGCGGGGGCGATCAAGAGACCCAGTACTTC
TRBV28	-	-	TRBJ1-2	CASRPSTDSFYGYTF	TGTGCCAGCAGGCCATCCACCGACAGTTTCTATGGCTACACCTTC
TRBV7-2	few	TRBD2	TRBJ2-1	CASSQAGGMNNEQFF	TGTGCCAGCAGCCAGGCGGGGGGGATGAACAATGAGCAGTTCTTC
TRBV11-2	-	TRBD1	TRBJ2-7	CASSFGTGGEQYF	TGTGCCAGCAGCTTTGGGACAGGGGGCGAGCAGTACTTC
TRBV5-4	-	-	TRBJ2-3	CASSLQGSTDTQYF	TGTGCCAGCAGCTTGCAGGGTTCCACAGATACGCAGTATTTT
TRBV7-9	-	-	TRBJ2-7	CASSFGSKYEQYF	TGTGCCAGCAGCTTTGGGAGCAAGTACGAGCAGTACTTC
TRBV6-6	-	-	TRBJ2-5	CASRRQGGETQYF	TGTGCCAGCAGAAGACAGGGAGGAGAGACCCAGTACTTC
TRBV7-9	-	-	TRBJ1-2	CSSSSGGVYYGYTF	TGTTCCAGCAGCTCCGGTGGAGTCTACTATGGCTACACCTTC
TRBV27	once	-	TRBJ1-5	CASSTSRGQPQHF	TGTGCCAGCAGTACAAGCAGGGGTCAGCCCCAGCATTTT
TRBV11-3	-	-	TRBJ1-5	CARSFSERGSNQPQHF	TGTGCCCGCAGCTTTTCGGAGAGGGGGTCGAATCAGCCCCAGCATTTT
TRBV14	once	-	TRBJ1-2	CASSQETVYIPNYGYTF	TGTGCCAGCAGCCAAGAAACCGTATACATACCTAACTATGGCTACACCTTC
TRBV30	-	TRBD1	TRBJ1-2	CACHRGGSGGYGYTF	TGTGCCTGCCACAGAGGGGGCAGCGGGGGGTACGGCTACACCTTC
TRBV18	-	-	TRBJ2-7	CASSPGLEVGEQYF	TGTGCCAGCTCACCAGGCCTAGAAGTGGGTGAGCAGTACTTC
TRBV28	few	TRBD2	TRBJ2-3	CASSSGRTDTQYF	TGTGCCAGCAGTAGCGGGAGAACAGATACGCAGTATTTT
TRBV27	-	TRBD2	TRBJ2-7	CASSPLAGPYEQYF	TGTGCCAGCAGTCCGCTAGCGGGACCCTACGAGCAGTACTTC
TRBV21-1	-	-	TRBJ2-7	CARLAGLHYEQYF	TGTGCCAGGCTAGCGGGACTCCACTACGAGCAGTACTTC
TRBV15	-	-	TRBJ2-5	CATSRDLTGGLTMETQYF	TGTGCCACCAGCAGAGATCTAACGGGCGGGCTCACAATGGAGACCCAGTACTTC
TRBV9	-	-	TRBJ1-6	CASSVGDIDNSPLHF	TGTGCCAGCAGCGTAGGGGACATTGATAATTCACCCCTCCACTTT
TRBV9	-	-	TRBJ1-1	CASSARPTAMNTEAFF	TGTGCCAGCAGCGCCCGACCGACAGCCATGAACACTGAAGCTTTCTTT
TRBV2	-	-	TRBJ1-2	CASLDRRYGYTF	TGTGCCAGCCTAGACCGACGGTACGGCTACACCTTC
TRBV5-1	-	TRBD2	TRBJ2-1	CASGLGLAGGCEQFF	TGCGCCAGCGGATTAGGACTAGCGGGAGGTTGTGAGCAGTTCTTC
TRBV2	-	TRBD2	TRBJ2-1	CASRASGRGEQFF	TGTGCCAGCAGGGCTAGCGGGAGAGGTGAGCAGTTCTTC
TRBV6-5	-	-	TRBJ2-1	CASSYSLVRDEQFF	TGTGCCAGCAGTTACTCGCTCGTTCGGGATGAGCAGTTCTTC
TRBV6-1	-	TRBD2	TRBJ2-7	CARKREAGGYEQYF	TGTGCCAGAAAACGGGAGGCGGGAGGATACGAGCAGTACTTC
TRBV6-5	-	-	TRBJ1-1	CASSYSPMQDTEAFF	TGTGCCAGCAGTTATTCTCCAATGCAGGACACTGAAGCTTTCTTT
TRBV19	few	TRBD1	TRBJ1-6	CATRTGGSPLHF	TGTGCCACTCGGACAGGGGGTTCACCCCTCCACTTT
TRBV7-2	-	-	TRBJ2-7	CASSYDRTSYEQYF	TGTGCCAGCAGCTATGACAGGACCTCCTACGAGCAGTACTTC
TRBV2	-	-	TRBJ1-2	CASSEAPRGASGYTF	TGTGCCAGCAGTGAAGCCCCTCGGGGGGCTAGTGGCTACACCTTC
TRBV5-6	-	TRBD1	TRBJ1-6	CASEDRGGSPLHF	TGTGCCAGCGAGGACAGGGGCGGTTCACCCCTCCACTTT
TRBV10-2	-	-	TRBJ1-1	CASRRPGVNTEAFF	TGCGCCAGCAGGCGCCCGGGAGTGAACACTGAAGCTTTCTTT
TRBV19	-	-	TRBJ1-2	CASSPQLGGYGYTF	TGTGCCAGTAGTCCCCAGTTAGGGGGCTATGGCTACACCTTC
TRBV5-6	-	-	TRBJ2-1	CASSSETQSSYNEQFF	TGTGCCAGCAGCTCAGAGACACAGAGCTCCTACAATGAGCAGTTCTTC
TRBV2	-	TRBD1	TRBJ2-5	CASSGDSSKTQYF	TGTGCCAGCAGCGGGGACAGCTCAAAGACCCAGTACTTC
TRBV5-6	once	-	TRBJ1-1	CASSWQTDLNTEAFF	TGTGCCAGCAGCTGGCAGACAGACTTGAACACTGAAGCTTTCTTT
TRBV18	-	TRBD2	TRBJ2-3	CASSLRVAGSTDTQYF	TGTGCCAGCTCCCTCAGGGTAGCGGGTAGCACAGATACGCAGTATTTT
TRBV7-8	-	TRBD1	TRBJ1-1	CASSLRQGRVNTEAFF	TGTGCCAGCAGCCTTAGACAGGGGCGGGTGAACACTGAAGCTTTCTTT
TRBV6-1	once	-	TRBJ1-1	CASRFRVMGNTEAFF	TGTGCCAGCAGATTCAGGGTCATGGGGAACACTGAAGCTTTCTTT
TRBV4-1	-	TRBD2	TRBJ2-1	CVSSQEGSGMIYEQFF	TGCGTCAGCAGCCAAGAGGGTAGCGGGATGATCTATGAGCAGTTCTTC
TRBV2	-	TRBD2	TRBJ2-2	CASTGLAGVSGELFF	TGTGCCAGCACGGGGCTAGCGGGAGTCTCCGGGGAGCTGTTTTTT